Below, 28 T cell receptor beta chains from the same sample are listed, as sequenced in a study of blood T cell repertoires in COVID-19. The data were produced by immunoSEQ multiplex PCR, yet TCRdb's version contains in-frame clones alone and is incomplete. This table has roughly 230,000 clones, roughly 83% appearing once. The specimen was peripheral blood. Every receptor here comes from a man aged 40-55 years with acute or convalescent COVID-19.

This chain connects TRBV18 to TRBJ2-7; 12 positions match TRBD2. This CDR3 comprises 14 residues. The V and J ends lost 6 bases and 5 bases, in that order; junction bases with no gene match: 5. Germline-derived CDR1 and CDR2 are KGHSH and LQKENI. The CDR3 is CASSATSGSHEQYF. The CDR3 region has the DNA TGTGCCAGCTCCGCGACTAGCGGGAGCCACGAGCAGTACTTC.

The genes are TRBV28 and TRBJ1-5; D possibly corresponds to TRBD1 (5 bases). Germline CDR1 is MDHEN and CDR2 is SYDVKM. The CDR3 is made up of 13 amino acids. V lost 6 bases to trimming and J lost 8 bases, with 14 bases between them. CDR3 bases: TGTGCCAGCAGGGAGCTGACAGTGGAGCCCCAGCATTTT. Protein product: CASRELTVEPQHF. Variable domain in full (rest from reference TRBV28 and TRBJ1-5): DVKVTQSSRYLVKRTGEKVFLECVQDMDHENMFWYRQDPGLGLRLIYFSYDVKMKEKGDIPEGYSVSREKKERFSLILESASTNQTSMYLCASRELTVEPQHFGDGTRLSIL.

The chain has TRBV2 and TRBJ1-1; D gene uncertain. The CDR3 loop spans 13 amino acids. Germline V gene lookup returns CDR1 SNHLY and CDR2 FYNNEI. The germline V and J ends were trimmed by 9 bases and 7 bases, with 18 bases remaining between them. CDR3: CASRLVARIEAFF. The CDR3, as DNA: TGTGCCAGTAGACTCGTCGCTCGGATTGAAGCTTTCTTT.

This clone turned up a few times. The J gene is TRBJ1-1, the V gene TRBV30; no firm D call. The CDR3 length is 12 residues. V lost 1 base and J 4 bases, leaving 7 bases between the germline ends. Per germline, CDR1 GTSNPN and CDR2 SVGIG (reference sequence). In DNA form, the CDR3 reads TGTGCCTGGAGTGCCCTCGGCACTGAAGCTTTCTTT. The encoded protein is CAWSALGTEAFF.

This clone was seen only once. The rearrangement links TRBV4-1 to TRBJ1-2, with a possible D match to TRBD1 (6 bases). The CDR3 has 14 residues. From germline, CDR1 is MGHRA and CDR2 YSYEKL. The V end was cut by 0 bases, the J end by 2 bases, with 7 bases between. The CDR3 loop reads CASSQEGGNYGYTF. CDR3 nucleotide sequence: TGCGCCAGCAGCCAAGAAGGGGGAAACTATGGCTACACCTTC.

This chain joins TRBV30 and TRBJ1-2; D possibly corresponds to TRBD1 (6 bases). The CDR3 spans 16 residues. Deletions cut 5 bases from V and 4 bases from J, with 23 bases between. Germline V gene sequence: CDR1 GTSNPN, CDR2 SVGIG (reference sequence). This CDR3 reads CAWDPSLGGIGYGYTF. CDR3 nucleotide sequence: TGTGCCTGGGATCCATCACTAGGGGGAATCGGCTATGGCTACACCTTC.

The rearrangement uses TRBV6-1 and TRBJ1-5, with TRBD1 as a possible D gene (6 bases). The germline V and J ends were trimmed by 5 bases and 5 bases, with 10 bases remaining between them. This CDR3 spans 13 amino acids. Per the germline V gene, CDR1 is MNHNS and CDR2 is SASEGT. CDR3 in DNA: TGTGCCAGCAGTACAGGGCCGGATCAGCCCCAGCATTTT. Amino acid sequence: CASSTGPDQPQHF.

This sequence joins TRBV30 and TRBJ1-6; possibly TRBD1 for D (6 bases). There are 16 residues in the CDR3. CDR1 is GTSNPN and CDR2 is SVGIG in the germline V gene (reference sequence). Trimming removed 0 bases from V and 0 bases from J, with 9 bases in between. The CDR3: CAWSVDRSSYNSPLHF. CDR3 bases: TGTGCCTGGAGTGTAGACAGGAGCTCCTATAATTCACCCCTCCACTTT.

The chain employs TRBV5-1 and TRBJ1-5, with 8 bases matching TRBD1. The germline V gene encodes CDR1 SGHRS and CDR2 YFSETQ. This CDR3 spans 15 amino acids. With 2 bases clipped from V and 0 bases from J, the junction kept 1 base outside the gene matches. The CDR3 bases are TGCGCCAGCAGCTTACAGGGGGGTAGCAATCAGCCCCAGCATTTT. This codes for CASSLQGGSNQPQHF.

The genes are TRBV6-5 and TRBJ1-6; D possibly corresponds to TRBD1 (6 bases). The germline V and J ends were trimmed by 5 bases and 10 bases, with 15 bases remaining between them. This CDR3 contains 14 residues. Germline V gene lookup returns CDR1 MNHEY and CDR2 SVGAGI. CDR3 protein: CASSPAQGWSPLHF. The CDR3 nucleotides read TGTGCCAGCAGTCCCGCCCAGGGGTGGTCACCCCTCCACTTT.

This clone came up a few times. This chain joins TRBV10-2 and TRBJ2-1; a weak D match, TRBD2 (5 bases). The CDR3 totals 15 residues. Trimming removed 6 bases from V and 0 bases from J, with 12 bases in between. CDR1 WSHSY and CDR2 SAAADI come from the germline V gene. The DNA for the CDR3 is TGCGCCAGCAGAGATGGCAGCGGCTCCTACAATGAGCAGTTCTTC. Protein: CASRDGSGSYNEQFF.

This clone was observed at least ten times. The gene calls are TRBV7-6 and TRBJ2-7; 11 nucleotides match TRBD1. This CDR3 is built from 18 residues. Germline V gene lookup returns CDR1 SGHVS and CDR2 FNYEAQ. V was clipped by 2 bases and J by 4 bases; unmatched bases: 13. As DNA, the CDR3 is TGTGCCAGCAGCTTAACCTCTTTGAGCGGGACAGGGGGATACGAGCAGTACTTC. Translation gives CASSLTSLSGTGGYEQYF.

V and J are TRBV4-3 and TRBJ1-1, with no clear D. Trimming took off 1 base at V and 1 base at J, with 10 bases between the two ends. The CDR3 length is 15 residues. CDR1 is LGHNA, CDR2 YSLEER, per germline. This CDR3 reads CASSQGRTENTEAFF. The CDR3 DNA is TGCGCCAGCAGCCAAGGTAGAACAGAGAACACTGAAGCTTTCTTT.

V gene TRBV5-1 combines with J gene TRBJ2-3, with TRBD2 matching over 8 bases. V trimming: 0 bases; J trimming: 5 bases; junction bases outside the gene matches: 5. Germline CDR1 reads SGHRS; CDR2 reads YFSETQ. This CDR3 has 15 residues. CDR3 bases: TGCGCCAGCAGCTTGGTGGCGGGAGGAAAAGATACGCAGTATTTT. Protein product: CASSLVAGGKDTQYF.

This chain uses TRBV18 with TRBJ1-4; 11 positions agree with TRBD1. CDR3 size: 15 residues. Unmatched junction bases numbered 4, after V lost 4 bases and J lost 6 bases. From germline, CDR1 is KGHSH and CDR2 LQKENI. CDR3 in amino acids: CASSRTGGNYEKLFF. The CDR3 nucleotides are TGTGCCAGCTCACGGACAGGGGGCAATTATGAAAAACTGTTTTTT.

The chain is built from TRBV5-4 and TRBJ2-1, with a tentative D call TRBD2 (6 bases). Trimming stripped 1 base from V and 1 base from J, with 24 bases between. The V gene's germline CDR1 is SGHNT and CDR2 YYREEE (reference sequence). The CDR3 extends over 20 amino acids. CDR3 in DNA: TGTGCCAGCAGCTTGAGTTTCGGGCCCGACACCGGGGGATCCTACAATGAGCAGTTCTTC. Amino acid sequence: CASSLSFGPDTGGSYNEQFF. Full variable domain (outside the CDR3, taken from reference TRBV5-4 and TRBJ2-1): ETGVTQSPTHLIKTRGQQVTLRCSSQSGHNTVSWYQQALGQGPQFIFQYYREEENGRGNFPPRFSGLQFPNYSSELNVNALELDDSALYLCASSLSFGPDTGGSYNEQFFGPGTRLTVL.

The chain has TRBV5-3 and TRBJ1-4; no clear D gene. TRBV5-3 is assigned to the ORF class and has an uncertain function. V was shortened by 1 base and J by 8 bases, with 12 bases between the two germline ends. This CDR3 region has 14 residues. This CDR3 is CARSLPGLGEKLFF. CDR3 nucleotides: TGTGCCAGAAGCTTGCCAGGACTAGGAGAAAAACTGTTTTTT.

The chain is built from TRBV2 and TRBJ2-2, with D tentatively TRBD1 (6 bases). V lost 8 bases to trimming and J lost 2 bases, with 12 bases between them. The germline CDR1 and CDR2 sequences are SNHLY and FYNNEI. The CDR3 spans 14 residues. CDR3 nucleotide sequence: TGTGCCAGCGTCCGGGACACCAACACCGGGGAGCTGTTTTTT. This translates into CASVRDTNTGELFF.

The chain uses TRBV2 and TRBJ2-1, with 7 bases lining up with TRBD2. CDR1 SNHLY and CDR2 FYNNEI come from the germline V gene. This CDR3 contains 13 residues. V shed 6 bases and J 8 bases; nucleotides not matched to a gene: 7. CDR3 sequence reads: CASRWAGDDEQFF. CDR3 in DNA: TGTGCCAGCAGGTGGGCGGGAGACGATGAGCAGTTCTTC.

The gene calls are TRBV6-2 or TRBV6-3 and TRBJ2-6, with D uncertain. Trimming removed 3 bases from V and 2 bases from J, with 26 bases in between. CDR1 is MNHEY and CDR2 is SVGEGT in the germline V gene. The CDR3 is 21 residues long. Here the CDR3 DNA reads TGTGCCAGCAGTTATTACCGCGACGGAACCTTTAGCTTAACTGGGGCCAACGTCCTGACTTTC. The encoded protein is CASSYYRDGTFSLTGANVLTF.

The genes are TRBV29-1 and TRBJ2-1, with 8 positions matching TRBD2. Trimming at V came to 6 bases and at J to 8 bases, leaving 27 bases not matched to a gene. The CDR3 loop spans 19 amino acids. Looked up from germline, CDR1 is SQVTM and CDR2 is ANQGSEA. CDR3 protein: CSVSALSGGGAGANDEQFF. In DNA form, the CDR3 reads TGCAGCGTAAGCGCCTTATCCGGGGGGGGAGCGGGTGCTAACGATGAGCAGTTCTTC.

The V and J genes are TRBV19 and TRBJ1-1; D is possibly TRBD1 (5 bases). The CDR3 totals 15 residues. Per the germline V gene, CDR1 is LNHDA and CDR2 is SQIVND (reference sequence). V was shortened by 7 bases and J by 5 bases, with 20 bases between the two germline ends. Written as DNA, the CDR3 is TGTGCCAGTACCCAAGGCCCTTACGGGGGAACTGAAGCTTTCTTT. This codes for CASTQGPYGGTEAFF.

The CDR3 region is CASSPKLFGTGSHQPQHF. CDR3 DNA: TGTGCCAGCAGCCCAAAGCTTTTCGGGACAGGGTCCCATCAGCCCCAGCATTTT. The chain has TRBV13 and TRBJ1-5, with 9 bases identical to TRBD1. With 5 bases clipped from V and 5 bases from J, the junction kept 16 bases outside the gene matches. The CDR3 is made up of 18 amino acids. Germline CDR1 PRHDT, CDR2 FYEKMQ (reference sequence).

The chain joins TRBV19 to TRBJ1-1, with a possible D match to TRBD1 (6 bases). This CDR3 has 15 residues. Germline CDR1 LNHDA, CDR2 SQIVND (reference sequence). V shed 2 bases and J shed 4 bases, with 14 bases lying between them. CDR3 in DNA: TGTGCCAGTAGTATACGGACAGCAGGTAGCACTGAAGCTTTCTTT. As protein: CASSIRTAGSTEAFF.

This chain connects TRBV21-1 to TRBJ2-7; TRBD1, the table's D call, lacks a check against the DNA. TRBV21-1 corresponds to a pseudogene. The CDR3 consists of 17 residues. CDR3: CARPTLNLTGDSYEQYF. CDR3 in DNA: TGTGCCAGGCCGACTTTAAATCTTACAGGGGATTCCTACGAGCAGTACTTC.

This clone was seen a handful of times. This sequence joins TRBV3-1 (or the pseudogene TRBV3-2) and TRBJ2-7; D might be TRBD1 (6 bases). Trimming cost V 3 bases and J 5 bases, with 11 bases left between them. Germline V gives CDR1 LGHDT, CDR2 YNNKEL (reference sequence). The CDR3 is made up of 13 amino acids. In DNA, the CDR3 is TGTGCCAGCAGCCAGGGGGCTTTGAACGAGCAGTACTTC. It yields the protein CASSQGALNEQYF.

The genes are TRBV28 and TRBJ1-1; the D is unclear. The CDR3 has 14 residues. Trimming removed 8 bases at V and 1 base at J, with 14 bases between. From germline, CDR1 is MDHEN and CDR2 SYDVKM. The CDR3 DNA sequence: TGTGCCAGCTCTCCCACTACTCAGAACACTGAAGCTTTCTTT. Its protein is CASSPTTQNTEAFF.

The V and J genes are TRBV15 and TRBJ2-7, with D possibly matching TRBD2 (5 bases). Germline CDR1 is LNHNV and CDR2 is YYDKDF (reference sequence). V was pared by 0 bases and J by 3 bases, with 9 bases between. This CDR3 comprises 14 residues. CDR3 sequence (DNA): TGTGCCACCAGCAGAGATACCCGGGGCTACGAGCAGTACTTC. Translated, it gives CATSRDTRGYEQYF.